Below, one TCR beta chain is given with its context. The sample belongs to a study of blood T cell repertoires in COVID-19. Study background: Italy, Spain and the United States were the sources of the convalescent and acute COVID-19 samples. The analysed material was cDNA or gDNA that came from T cells, B-cell-depleted T cells, or PBMCs.

In the study's own analysis: It was from reference gene primer amplification that nucleated cell counts were estimated. Method: immunoSEQ multiplex PCR; TCRdb's copy keeps in-frame clones and lacks some. The V and J calls and clone size are taken from that table; D and trimming were inferred from the DNA. The profile shows tens of thousands of clones, 70% to 85% of them singletons. The receptor was derived from a woman aged 55-69 years with acute or convalescent COVID-19. The specimen was peripheral blood.

The CDR3 spells CAWSTLTGGVQYF. CDR3 DNA: TGTGCCTGGAGTACATTGACAGGGGGTGTGCAGTACTTC. The gene calls are TRBV30 and TRBJ2-7; 9 nucleotides line up with TRBD1. The CDR3 has 13 amino acids. V was clipped by 2 bases and J by 9 bases; unmatched bases: 8. CDR1 and CDR2 from the germline V gene are GTSNPN and SVGIG (reference sequence).